Each of the 15 T cell receptor beta chains below was sequenced from the same sample in a study of OX40 agonist ivuxolimab in advanced cancers. The assay was immunoSEQ multiplex PCR, and TCRdb's table has in-frame clones only and misses some. The table records 74,000 or so clones, about 89% of them present only once. The source material was CD4+ or CD8+ T cells sorted from blood, sampled in a trial of the OX40 agonist ivuxolimab. These receptors all come from an adult with an advanced solid tumor such as melanoma, head and neck, liver or kidney cancer.

J is TRBJ2-7 and V is TRBV2; 9 bases agree with TRBD1. This CDR3 is 12 amino acids long. J gave up 1 base and V 8 bases, and 0 bases lay outside the gene matches. Germline V gene data show CDR1 as SNHLY and CDR2 as FYNNEI. The CDR3 DNA reads as TGTGCCAGCGACAGGGGGTCCTACGAGCAGTACTTC. It encodes CASDRGSYEQYF.

The chain couples TRBV18 to TRBJ1-1; maybe TRBD1 (6 bases). Germline V CDR1 and CDR2: KGHSH, LQKENI. V lost 6 bases and J lost 1, with 12 bases in between. There are 14 residues in the CDR3. CDR3 residues: CASSQRQENTEAFF. The CDR3 coding sequence is TGTGCCAGCTCCCAGAGACAGGAGAACACTGAAGCTTTCTTT. Combining the CDR3 with reference TRBV18 and TRBJ1-1 gives the whole variable domain NAGVMQNPRHLVRRRGQEARLRCSPMKGHSHVYWYRQLPEEGLKFMVYLQKENIIDESGMPKERFSAEFPKEGPSILRIQQVVRGDSAAYFCASSQRQENTEAFFGQGTRLTVV.

Concerning this clone: This sample also contains other DNA sequences that code for the same CDR3. The chain uses TRBV18 and TRBJ2-3, with TRBD2 matching over 7 bases. The CDR3 sequence is 14 residues long. Trimming at V came to 2 bases and at J to 6 bases, leaving 5 bases not matched to a gene. From germline, CDR1 is KGHSH and CDR2 LQKENI. CDR3 region: CASSPIAGRDTQYF. The CDR3 DNA reads TGTGCCAGCTCACCAATAGCGGGTAGGGATACGCAGTATTTT. The variable domain in full, completed from reference TRBV18 and TRBJ2-3, reads NAGVMQNPRHLVRRRGQEARLRCSPMKGHSHVYWYRQLPEEGLKFMVYLQKENIIDESGMPKERFSAEFPKEGPSILRIQQVVRGDSAAYFCASSPIAGRDTQYFGPGTRLTVL.

The chain employs TRBV7-2 and TRBJ1-2; 8 bases map to TRBD1. The germline V gene encodes CDR1 SGHTA and CDR2 FQGNSA. The CDR3 extends over 13 amino acids. With V trimmed by 4 bases and J by 4 bases, 2 bases remained unmatched. The CDR3: CASSSTGVYGYTF. CDR3 coding DNA: TGTGCCAGCAGCTCGACAGGGGTCTATGGCTACACCTTC.

This chain connects TRBV2 to TRBJ1-1; D possibly corresponds to TRBD1 (5 bases). In germline, CDR1 is SNHLY, CDR2 FYNNEI. Trimming left V 4 bases short and J 6 bases short, with 12 bases between. The CDR3 has 13 amino acids. CDR3 coding DNA: TGTGCCAGCAGTGCCGGGGGTGTTCCTGAAGCTTTCTTT. Amino acids: CASSAGGVPEAFF.

J is TRBJ2-5 and V is TRBV28, with 9 bases aligning to TRBD2. The germline V gene has CDR1 MDHEN and CDR2 SYDVKM. The CDR3 loop spans 14 amino acids. The ends lost 7 bases at V and 4 bases at J; junction bases unmatched: 7. CDR3 residues: CASMSGGLGETQYF. The CDR3 nucleotides are TGTGCCAGCATGAGCGGGGGGCTAGGAGAGACCCAGTACTTC.

In its sample, this clone was seen once. The CDR3 sequence: CASSLSRLSYGYTF. CDR3 nucleotides: TGTGCCAGCAGCTTATCGCGACTCTCCTATGGCTACACCTTC. The chain employs TRBV7-8 and TRBJ1-2; D not certain. Germline-derived CDR1 and CDR2 are SGHVS and FQNEAQ. The V end lost 2 bases, the J end lost 4 bases, and 11 bases lay between the germline ends. The CDR3 totals 14 residues.

The V gene is TRBV29-1, the J gene TRBJ1-5; D is uncertain. V dropped 3 bases and J dropped 1 base, with 7 bases sitting between them. This CDR3 spans 13 amino acids. Germline CDR1 is SQVTM and CDR2 is ANQGSEA. The CDR3 region is CSVEIMSNQPQHF. As DNA, the CDR3 is TGCAGCGTTGAGATCATGAGCAATCAGCCCCAGCATTTT. Together with reference TRBV29-1 and TRBJ1-5, the CDR3 gives the full variable domain: SAVISQKPSRDICQRGTSLTIQCQVDSQVTMMFWYRQQPGQSLTLIATANQGSEATYESGFVIDKFPISRPNLTFSTLTVSNMSPEDSSIYLCSVEIMSNQPQHFGDGTRLSIL.

This sequence joins TRBV7-2 and TRBJ1-5; tentatively, D is TRBD1 (5 bases). The CDR3 has 15 amino acids. The V end was cut by 1 base, the J end by 5 bases, with 12 bases between. Germline V gene data show CDR1 as SGHTA and CDR2 as FQGNSA. CDR3 in DNA: TGTGCCAGCAGCTTAGTGGGGGGTACCCATCAGCCCCAGCATTTT. Protein: CASSLVGGTHQPQHF.

The CDR3 DNA reads as TGCGCCAGCTCGGTAGCGGGGAACCAAGAGACCCAGTACTTC. It is translated as CASSVAGNQETQYF. This chain connects TRBV10-2 to TRBJ2-5, with 8 bases aligning to TRBD2. The germline CDR1 and CDR2 sequences are WSHSY and SAAADI. This CDR3 is built from 14 residues. Trimming at V came to 8 bases and at J to 0 bases, leaving 5 bases not matched to a gene.

This chain joins TRBV29-1 and TRBJ2-4, with 7 positions matching TRBD1. Germline values: CDR1 SQVTM, CDR2 ANQGSEA. This CDR3 has 13 amino acids. Germline trimming cut 4 bases from V and 10 bases from J; bases unmatched to any gene: 10. CDR3 nucleotides: TGCAGCGTTGTGGGTGGGACAGCAGGGATTCAGTACTTC. Translation gives CSVVGGTAGIQYF.

The chain carries TRBV18 and TRBJ2-1, with 8 bases fitting TRBD2. The CDR3 is 18 residues long. V was pared by 3 bases and J by 5 bases, with 15 bases of the junction left unmatched. Germline V gene data show CDR1 as KGHSH and CDR2 as LQKENI. CDR3 DNA: TGTGCCAGCTCACCCCAATTGAAAACTAGCGGAACCGACAATGAGCAGTTCTTC. This gives the protein CASSPQLKTSGTDNEQFF.

V and J are TRBV7-2 and TRBJ2-5; perhaps TRBD1 as D (6 bases). This CDR3 spans 14 amino acids. Trimming cost V 6 bases and J 0 bases, with 11 bases left between them. Germline assignment: CDR1 SGHTA and CDR2 FQGNSA. The CDR3 coding sequence is TGTGCCAGCAGTCGACAGGTGTACCAAGAGACCCAGTACTTC. Its protein is CASSRQVYQETQYF.

The CDR3 DNA follows: TGTGCCAGCAGGGTCGGACAACTCACAGATACGCAGTATTTT. Translated: CASRVGQLTDTQYF. The chain joins TRBV28 to TRBJ2-3; a possible D gene is TRBD1 (5 bases). Germline V gene sequence: CDR1 MDHEN, CDR2 SYDVKM. The CDR3 length is 14 residues. Trimming took off 6 bases at V and 2 bases at J, with 12 bases between the two ends.

CDR3 coding DNA: TGTGCCAGCAGTGATAACAGCAATTCACCCCTCCACTTT. Protein: CASSDNSNSPLHF. The V and J genes are TRBV6-4 and TRBJ1-6; D uncertain. The CDR3 sequence is 13 residues long. Trimming removed 3 bases from V and 7 bases from J, with 7 bases in between. From germline, CDR1 is MRHNA and CDR2 SNTAGT.